This T cell receptor (beta chain) derives from a study of cytomegalovirus exposure and HLA in healthy donors. Study-level findings and limits: Certain sequence variants were highly shared and formed a cluster, and this cluster was likely a sequencing artifact. Presence/absence analysis assumed near-uniform sequencing depth across donors.

Vbeta (60) and Jbeta (13) primers were used in the PCR. Measured with immunoSEQ multiplex PCR; TCRdb has only the in-frame clones, and not every one. Of fewer than 90,000 clones in the sample, 70% were seen once. Germline V CDR1 and CDR2: MDHEN, SYDVKM. This CDR3 comprises 13 residues. V lost 2 bases and J 6 bases, leaving 11 bases between the germline ends. As to this clone: Its antigen is unidentified.

The TCR was taken from a woman aged 45-60 years in good health and CMV-seropositive. The material sequenced was PBMCs. The J gene is TRBJ2-7, the V gene TRBV28, with unresolved D. The CDR3 DNA reads as TGTGCCAGCAGTTTAAGCGTGACTTTCGAGCAGTACTTC. This translates into CASSLSVTFEQYF. Filled out from reference TRBV28 and TRBJ2-7, the complete variable domain reads DVKVTQSSRYLVKRTGEKVFLECVQDMDHENMFWYRQDPGLGLRLIYFSYDVKMKEKGDIPEGYSVSREKKERFSLILESASTNQTSMYLCASSLSVTFEQYFGPGTRLTVT.